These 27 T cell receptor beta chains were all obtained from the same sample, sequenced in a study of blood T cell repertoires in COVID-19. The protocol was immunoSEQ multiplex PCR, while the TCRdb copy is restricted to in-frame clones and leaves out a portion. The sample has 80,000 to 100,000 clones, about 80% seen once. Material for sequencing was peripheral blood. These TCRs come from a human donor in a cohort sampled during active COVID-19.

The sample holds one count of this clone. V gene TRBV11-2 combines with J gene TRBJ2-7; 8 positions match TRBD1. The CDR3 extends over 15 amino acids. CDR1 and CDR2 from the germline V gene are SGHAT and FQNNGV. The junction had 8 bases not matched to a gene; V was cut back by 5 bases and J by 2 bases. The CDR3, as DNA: TGTGCCAGCAGCCCCCAACAGGGGGGCGCCTACGAGCAGTACTTC. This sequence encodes CASSPQQGGAYEQYF.

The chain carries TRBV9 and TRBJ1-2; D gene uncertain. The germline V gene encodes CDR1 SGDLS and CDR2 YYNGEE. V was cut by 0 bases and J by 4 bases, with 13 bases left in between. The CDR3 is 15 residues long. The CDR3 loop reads CASSVGLTRRYGYTF. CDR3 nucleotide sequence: TGTGCCAGCAGCGTAGGTTTGACAAGACGCTATGGCTACACCTTC.

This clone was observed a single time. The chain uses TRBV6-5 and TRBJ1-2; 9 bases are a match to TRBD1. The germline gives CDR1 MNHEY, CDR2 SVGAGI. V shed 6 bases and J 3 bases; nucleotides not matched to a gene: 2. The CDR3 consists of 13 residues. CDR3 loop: CASRRDRDYGYTF. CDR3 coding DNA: TGTGCCAGCAGAAGGGACAGGGACTATGGCTACACCTTC.

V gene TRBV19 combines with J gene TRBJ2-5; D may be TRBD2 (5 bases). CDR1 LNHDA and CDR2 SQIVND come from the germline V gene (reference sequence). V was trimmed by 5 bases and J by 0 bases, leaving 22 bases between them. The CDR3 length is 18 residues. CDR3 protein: CASSRRGFQGRYQETQYF. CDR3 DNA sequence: TGTGCCAGTAGTCGCCGAGGGTTTCAAGGTCGCTACCAAGAGACCCAGTACTTC.

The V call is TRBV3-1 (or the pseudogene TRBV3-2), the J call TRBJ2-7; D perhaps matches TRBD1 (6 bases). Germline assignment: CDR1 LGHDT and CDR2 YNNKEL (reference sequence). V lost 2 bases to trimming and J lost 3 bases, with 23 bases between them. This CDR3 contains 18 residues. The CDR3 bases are TGTGCCAGCAGCCAATGTCTCAGGCCAGGGGATTGTCTCTACGAGCAGTACTTC. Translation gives CASSQCLRPGDCLYEQYF.

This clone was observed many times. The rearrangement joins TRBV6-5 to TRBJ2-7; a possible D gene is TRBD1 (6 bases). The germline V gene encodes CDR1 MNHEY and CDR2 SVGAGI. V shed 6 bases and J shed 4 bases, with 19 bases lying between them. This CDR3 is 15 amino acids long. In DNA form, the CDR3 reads TGTGCCAGCAGACATGGACAGATCTTCCCTTACGAGCAGTACTTC. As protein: CASRHGQIFPYEQYF.

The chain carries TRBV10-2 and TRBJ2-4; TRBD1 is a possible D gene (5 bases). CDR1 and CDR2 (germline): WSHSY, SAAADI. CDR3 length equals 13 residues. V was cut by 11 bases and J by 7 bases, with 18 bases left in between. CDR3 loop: CASRTILENIQYF. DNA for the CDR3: TGCGCCTCTCGGACAATCCTGGAGAACATTCAGTACTTC.

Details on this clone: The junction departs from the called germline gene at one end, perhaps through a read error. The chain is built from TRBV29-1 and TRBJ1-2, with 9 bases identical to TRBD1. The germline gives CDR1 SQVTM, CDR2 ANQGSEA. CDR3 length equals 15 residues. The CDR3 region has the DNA TGCAGCGTTAAAGAGTCTAACAGGGGGCCCTATGGCTACACCTTC. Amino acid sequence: CSVKESNRGPYGYTF.

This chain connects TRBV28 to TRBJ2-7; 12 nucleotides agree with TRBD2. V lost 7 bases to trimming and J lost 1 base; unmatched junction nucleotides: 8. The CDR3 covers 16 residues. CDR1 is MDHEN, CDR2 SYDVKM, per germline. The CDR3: CASIETSGGSSYEQYF. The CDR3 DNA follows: TGTGCCAGCATCGAGACTAGCGGGGGATCATCCTACGAGCAGTACTTC.

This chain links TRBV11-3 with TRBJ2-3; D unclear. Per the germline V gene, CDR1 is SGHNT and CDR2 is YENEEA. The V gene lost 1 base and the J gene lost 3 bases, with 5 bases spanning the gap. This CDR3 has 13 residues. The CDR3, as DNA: TGTGCCAGCAGCTTAGGGGCTACAGATACGCAGTATTTT. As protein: CASSLGATDTQYF.

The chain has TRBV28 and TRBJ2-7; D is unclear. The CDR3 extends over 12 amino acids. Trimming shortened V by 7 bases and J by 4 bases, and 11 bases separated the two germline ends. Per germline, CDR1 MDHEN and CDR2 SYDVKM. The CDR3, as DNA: TGTGCCAGCAATCTCCCCGGTTACGAGCAGTACTTC. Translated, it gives CASNLPGYEQYF.

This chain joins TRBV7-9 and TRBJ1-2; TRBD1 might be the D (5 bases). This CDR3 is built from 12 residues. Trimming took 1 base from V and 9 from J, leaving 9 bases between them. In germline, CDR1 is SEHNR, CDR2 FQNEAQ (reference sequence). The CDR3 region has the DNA TGTGCCAGCAGCTTAGACGGGGGACGCTACACCTTC. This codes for CASSLDGGRYTF. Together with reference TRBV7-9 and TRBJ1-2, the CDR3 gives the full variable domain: DTGVSQNPRHKITKRGQNVTFRCDPISEHNRLYWYRQTLGQGPEFLTYFQNEAQLEKSRLLSDRFSAERPKGSFSTLEIQRTEQGDSAMYLCASSLDGGRYTFGSGTRLTVV.

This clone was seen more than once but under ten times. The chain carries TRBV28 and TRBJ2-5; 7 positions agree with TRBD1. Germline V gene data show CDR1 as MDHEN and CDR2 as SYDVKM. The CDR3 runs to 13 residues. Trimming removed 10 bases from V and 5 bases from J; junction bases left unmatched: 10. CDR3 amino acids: CATHGQVGETQYF. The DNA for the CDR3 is TGTGCCACCCACGGACAGGTCGGTGAGACCCAGTACTTC.

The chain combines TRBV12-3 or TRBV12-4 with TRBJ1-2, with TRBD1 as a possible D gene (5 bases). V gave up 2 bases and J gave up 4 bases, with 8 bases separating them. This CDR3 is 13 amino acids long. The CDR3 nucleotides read TGTGCCAGCAGTTTACAGGGTTTCTATGGCTACACCTTC. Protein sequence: CASSLQGFYGYTF.

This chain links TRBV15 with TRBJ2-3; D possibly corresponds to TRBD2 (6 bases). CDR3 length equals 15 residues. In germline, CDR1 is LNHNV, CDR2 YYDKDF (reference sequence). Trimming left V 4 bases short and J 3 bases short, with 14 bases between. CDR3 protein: CATSIAGSRTDTQYF. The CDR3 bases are TGTGCCACCAGCATTGCGGGATCGAGAACAGATACGCAGTATTTT.

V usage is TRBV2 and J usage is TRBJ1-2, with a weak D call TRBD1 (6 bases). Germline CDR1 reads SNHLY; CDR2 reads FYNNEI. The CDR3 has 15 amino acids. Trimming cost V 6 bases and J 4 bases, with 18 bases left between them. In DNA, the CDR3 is TGTGCCAGCAGGGACCCGGGGGGGGCCCTCTATGGCTACACCTTC. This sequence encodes CASRDPGGALYGYTF.

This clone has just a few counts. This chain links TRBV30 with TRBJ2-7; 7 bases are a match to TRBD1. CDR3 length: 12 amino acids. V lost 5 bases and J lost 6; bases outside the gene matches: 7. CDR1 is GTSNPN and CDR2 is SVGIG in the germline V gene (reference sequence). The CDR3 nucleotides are TGTGCCTGGGACTACAGGGGTGGCGAGCAGTACTTC. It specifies CAWDYRGGEQYF. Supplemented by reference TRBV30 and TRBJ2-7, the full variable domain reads SQTIHQWPATLVQPVGSPLSLECTVEGTSNPNLYWYRQAAGRGLQLLFYSVGIGQISSEVPQNLSASRPQDRQFILSSKKLLLSDSGFYLCAWDYRGGEQYFGPGTRLTVT.

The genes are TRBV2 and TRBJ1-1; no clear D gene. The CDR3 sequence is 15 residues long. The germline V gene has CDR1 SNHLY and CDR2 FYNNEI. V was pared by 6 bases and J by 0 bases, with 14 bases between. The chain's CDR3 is CASRLETQVNTEAFF. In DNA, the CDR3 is TGTGCCAGCAGGTTGGAGACTCAAGTGAACACTGAAGCTTTCTTT.

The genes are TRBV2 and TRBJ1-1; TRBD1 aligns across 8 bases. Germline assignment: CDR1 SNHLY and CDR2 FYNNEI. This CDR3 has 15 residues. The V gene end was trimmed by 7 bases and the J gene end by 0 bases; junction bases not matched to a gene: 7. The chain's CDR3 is CASTLTGAVNTEAFF. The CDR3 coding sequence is TGTGCCAGCACCCTGACAGGGGCAGTGAACACTGAAGCTTTCTTT.

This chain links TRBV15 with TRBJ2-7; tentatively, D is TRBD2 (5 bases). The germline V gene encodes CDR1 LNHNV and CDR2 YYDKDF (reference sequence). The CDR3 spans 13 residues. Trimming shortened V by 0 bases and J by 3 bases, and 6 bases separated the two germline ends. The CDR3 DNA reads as TGTGCCACCAGCAGAGATACTAGCTACGAGCAGTACTTC. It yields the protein CATSRDTSYEQYF.

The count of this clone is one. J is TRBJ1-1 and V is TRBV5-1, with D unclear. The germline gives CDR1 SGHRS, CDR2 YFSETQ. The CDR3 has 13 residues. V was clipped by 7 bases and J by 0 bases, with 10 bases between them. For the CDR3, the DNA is TGCGCCAGCGGCAACGAATTGAACACTGAAGCTTTCTTT. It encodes CASGNELNTEAFF.

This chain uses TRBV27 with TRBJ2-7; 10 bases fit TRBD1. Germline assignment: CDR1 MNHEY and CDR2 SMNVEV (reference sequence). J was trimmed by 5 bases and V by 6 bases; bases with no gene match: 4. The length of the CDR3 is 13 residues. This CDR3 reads CASSRDRGNEQYF. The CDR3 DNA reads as TGTGCCAGCAGCCGGGACAGGGGAAACGAGCAGTACTTC.

The CDR3, as DNA: TGTGCCAGCAGCTTAGCCATCACCGGGGAGCTGTTTTTT. It codes for CASSLAITGELFF. V is TRBV13 and J is TRBJ2-2; no firm D call. The CDR3 loop spans 13 amino acids. Trimming took 1 base from V and 4 from J, leaving 4 bases between them. Germline values: CDR1 PRHDT, CDR2 FYEKMQ (reference sequence).

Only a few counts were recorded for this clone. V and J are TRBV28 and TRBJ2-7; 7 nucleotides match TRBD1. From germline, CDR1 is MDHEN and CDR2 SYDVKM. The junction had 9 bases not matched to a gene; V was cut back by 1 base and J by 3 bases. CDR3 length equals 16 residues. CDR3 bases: TGTGCCAGCAGTTTATACCCGGGACAGATTAGCTACGAGCAGTACTTC. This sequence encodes CASSLYPGQISYEQYF.

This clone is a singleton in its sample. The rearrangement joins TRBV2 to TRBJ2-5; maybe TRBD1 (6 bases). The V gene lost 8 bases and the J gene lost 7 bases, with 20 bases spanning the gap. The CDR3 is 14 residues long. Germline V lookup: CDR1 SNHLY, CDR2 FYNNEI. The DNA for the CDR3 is TGTGCCAGCTCCAGTATGGAGACAGGAAGGACCCAGTACTTC. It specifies CASSSMETGRTQYF.

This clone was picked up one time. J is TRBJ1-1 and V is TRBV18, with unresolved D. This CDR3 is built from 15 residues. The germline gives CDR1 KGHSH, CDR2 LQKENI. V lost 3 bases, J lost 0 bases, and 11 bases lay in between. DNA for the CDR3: TGTGCCAGCTCACCGTCTACAGCCCTGAACACTGAAGCTTTCTTT. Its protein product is CASSPSTALNTEAFF.

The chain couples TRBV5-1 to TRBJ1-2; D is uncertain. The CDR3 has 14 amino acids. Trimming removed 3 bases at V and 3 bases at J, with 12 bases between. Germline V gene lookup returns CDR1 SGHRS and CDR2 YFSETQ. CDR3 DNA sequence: TGCGCCAGCAGCTCTGGATGGGGAGACTATGGCTACACCTTC. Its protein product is CASSSGWGDYGYTF.